These T cell receptor beta chains were read from a single sample in a study of T cells in Graves' hyperthyroidism and ophthalmopathy. TCRdb processed the multiplex PCR reads anew with MiXCR; each CDR3 protein has one entry. The repertoire holds about 180,000 distinct CDR3 sequences, more than 15% seen once, with under 35% in the top ten. Material: blood. Source of these receptors: a woman aged 50 to 60 with Graves' hyperthyroidism. Both conserved end residues are part of each CDR3. The D gene is left open where the match is weak. Clone size is stated in some rows and not others, as once, few, many or a class when expanded.

CDR3 DNA,CDR3 protein,clone size,V gene,D gene,J gene
TGTGCCAGCAGCCTCGTGAGGAACACTGAAGCTTTCTTT,CASSLVRNTEAFF,few,TRBV14,NA,TRBJ1-1
TGTGCCAGCAGTTACTCGGGGACTAGGGGCGACAATGAGCAGTTCTTC,CASSYSGTRGDNEQFF,many,TRBV6-2/TRBV6-3,TRBD2,TRBJ2-1
TGTGCCAGCAGCTCGTCAGAAAACTATGGCTACACCTTC,CASSSSENYGYTF,many,TRBV9,NA,TRBJ1-2
TGTGCCGGCTCACCAAGCACAGATACGCAGTATTTT,CAGSPSTDTQYF,NA,TRBV18,NA,TRBJ2-3
TGTGCCACCAGAGGGACAGGGTATGGCTACACCTTC,CATRGTGYGYTF,many,TRBV15,TRBD1,TRBJ1-2
TGCAGTGCTAAAGATAGCGGAGCAGTTTGGTCGAAGCAGTACTTC,CSAKDSGAVWSKQYF,many,TRBV20-1,NA,TRBJ2-7
TGTGGCAGCAGTTACACAGATACGCAGTATTTT,CGSSYTDTQYF,many,TRBV6-5,NA,TRBJ2-3
TGTGCCAGCAGCTTCAACAGGGTTAGCACTGAAGCTTTCTTT,CASSFNRVSTEAFF,many,TRBV11-2,NA,TRBJ1-1
TGTGCCAGCAGCCCCCGACAGTCTAAAGATACGCAGTATTTT,CASSPRQSKDTQYF,many,TRBV7-9,NA,TRBJ2-3
TGTGCCAGCAGCCGGCCCGGGACTAGAGAAGGAGAGACCCAGTACTTC,CASSRPGTREGETQYF,many,TRBV3-1,TRBD2,TRBJ2-5
TGTGCCAGCAGGTTTCAGCACACTGAAGCTTTCTTT,CASRFQHTEAFF,many,TRBV6-1,NA,TRBJ1-1
TGTGCCAGCAGTTTCGCGGGGGTTCAGCCCCAGCATTTT,CASSFAGVQPQHF,NA,TRBV27,NA,TRBJ1-5
TGTGCCAGCAATACAGGGGCCTGGGAAGGCTACACCTTC,CASNTGAWEGYTF,many,TRBV6-1,TRBD1,TRBJ1-2
TGTGCCAGCAGTTACCTTAGCTCCTACAATGAGCAGTTCTTC,CASSYLSSYNEQFF,NA,TRBV6-2/TRBV6-3,NA,TRBJ2-1
TGTGCCGCCTCCGCCAACCGGGGCCCTAATCAGCCCCAGCATTTT,CAASANRGPNQPQHF,many,TRBV6-1,NA,TRBJ1-5
TGTGCCAGCAGCTTCTCTGTCCGGACAGATACGCAGTATTTT,CASSFSVRTDTQYF,many,TRBV7-9,NA,TRBJ2-3
TGCAGTCCTTTAATATCCGGGGGAGGCTATGGCTACACCTTC,CSPLISGGGYGYTF,NA,TRBV20-1,NA,TRBJ1-2
TGCAGTGCTAGAGAAGCGGGGGGCTACGAGCAGTACTTC,CSAREAGGYEQYF,NA,TRBV20-1,TRBD2,TRBJ2-7
TGTGCCAGCAGCTCGACGTGGGGGGATGGAGGCTACACCTTC,CASSSTWGDGGYTF,many,TRBV6-4,NA,TRBJ1-2
TGTGCCAGCAGCTCCCCTCAGGGGATGAACACTGAAGCTTTCTTT,CASSSPQGMNTEAFF,many,TRBV7-9,NA,TRBJ1-1
TGTGCCAGCTCAGCTTTGGACAGGGTCGAGCAGTACTTC,CASSALDRVEQYF,many,TRBV18,TRBD1,TRBJ2-7
TGCAGTGCTTTCAGGGGGGGATTCCTCACCTACGAGCAGTACTTC,CSAFRGGFLTYEQYF,many,TRBV20-1,NA,TRBJ2-7
TGTGCCAGCAGTCCCAGGAGGACCTACGAGCAGTACTTC,CASSPRRTYEQYF,many,TRBV6-1,NA,TRBJ2-7
TGCAGTGCTGGTCGGGACAGGTCCACAGATACGCAGTATTTT,CSAGRDRSTDTQYF,few,TRBV20-1,TRBD1,TRBJ2-3
TGTGCCAGCGACGGGACAGGGGGAGGCTATGGCTACACCTTC,CASDGTGGGYGYTF,NA,TRBV2,TRBD1,TRBJ1-2
TGTGCCAGCACTCATCTTAAGGACTATGGCTACACCTTC,CASTHLKDYGYTF,NA,TRBV28,NA,TRBJ1-2